This T cell receptor beta chain emerged from a study of blood T cell repertoires in COVID-19 (dated by TCRdb to between 2020 and 2021). Regarding the complete study: Collaborator samples came from the United States, Italy and Spain and covered acute and convalescent phases of COVID-19. The prospective study material was composed of cDNA or gDNA derived from T cells, B-cell-depleted T cells, or PBMCs. Subjects who had been exposed to COVID-19, were actively infected with it, or had recovered from it provided the deeply sampled blood TCRbeta repertoires that made up the dataset. The repertoires were released in a freely available public database intended as a resource for research on the immune response to SARS-CoV-2. Samples were obtained from the ongoing ImmuneRACE study (first 160 participants) and from about 1,300 subjects provided by 6 global collaborators. The sample metadata nearly always contained a de-identified subject ID, COVID-19 status, age in years and sex. Where HLA class I and class II types were available, the types were taken from metadata supplied by the sample provider, not from assay-based typing. Results the study describes overall, beyond this receptor: The quantity of clinical and demographic metadata differed by source and by participant and was supplied without curation.

TCRbeta CDR3 regions were amplified from genomic DNA by means of the immunoSEQ Assay, a bias-controlled multiplex PCR. For the original study's pipeline: Within the assay, amplification of reference gene primers was used to estimate how many nucleated cells each sample contained. Sequence reads were collapsed and filtered to measure the absolute abundance of every unique TCRbeta CDR3 rearrangement. For each sample, productive Simpson clonality was calculated by taking the square root of Simpson's diversity index across productive rearrangements. TCRdb limited this immuneACCESS table to in-frame rearrangements with V and J called. A share of clones is missing; checked studies link under half to unresolved V genes, and the rest is unexplained. That table supplies the V and J calls and clone size; D and trimming were determined from the DNA. This sample holds about 430,000 clones; about 90% were observed only once. Roughly 0.78% of the sample goes to the ten largest clones.

At one collaborating source in Seattle, patients were enrolled during active infection and were followed longitudinally through the course of disease. Collaborating institutions collected whole blood in K2EDTA tubes following their own protocols. For TCRbeta analysis, collaborators shipped samples as frozen whole blood, isolated PBMCs, or DNA extracted from either of those sample types. About this clone itself: It has no known antigen specificity. Per-nucleotide qualities are absent, and no much larger clonotype sits a single base away.

The germline V and J ends show losses of 4 bases and 7 bases respectively, and no gene match explains 10 bases of the junction. Sequences SGHKS (CDR1) and YYEKEE (CDR2) are obtained from the germline V gene (reference sequence). CDR3 length: 15 amino acids, cysteine to phenylalanine. The DNA shown is the 45-base CDR3, in frame from base 1. This chain is built from TRBV5-5 and TRBJ1-5; a stretch of 8 junction bases matches TRBD1. The sequenced material came from peripheral blood. This receptor was identified in a man between 18 and 29 years old with COVID-19, enrolled during active disease. The sequenced DNA: TGTGCCAGCAGCGATACCCCAGGGGGCGGGCAGCCCCAGCATTTT. Translated, it gives CASSDTPGGGQPQHF.